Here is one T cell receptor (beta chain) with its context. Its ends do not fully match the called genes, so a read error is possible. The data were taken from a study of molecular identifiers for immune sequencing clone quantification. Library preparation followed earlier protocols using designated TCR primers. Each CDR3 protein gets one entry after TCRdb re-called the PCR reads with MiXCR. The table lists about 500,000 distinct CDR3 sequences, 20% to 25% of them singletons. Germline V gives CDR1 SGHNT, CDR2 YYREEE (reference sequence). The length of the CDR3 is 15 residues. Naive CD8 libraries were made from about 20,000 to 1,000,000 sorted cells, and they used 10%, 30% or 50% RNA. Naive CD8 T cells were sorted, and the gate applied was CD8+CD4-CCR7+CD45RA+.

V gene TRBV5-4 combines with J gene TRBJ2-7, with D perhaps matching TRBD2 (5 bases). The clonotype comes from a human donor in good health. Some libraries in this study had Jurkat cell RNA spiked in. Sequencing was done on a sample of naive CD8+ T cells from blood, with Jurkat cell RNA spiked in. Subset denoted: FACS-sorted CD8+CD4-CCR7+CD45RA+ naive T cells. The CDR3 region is CASSTSRESSYGQYF. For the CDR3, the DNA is TGTGCCAGCAGCACGTCGAGGGAAAGCTCCTACGGGCAGTACTTC.